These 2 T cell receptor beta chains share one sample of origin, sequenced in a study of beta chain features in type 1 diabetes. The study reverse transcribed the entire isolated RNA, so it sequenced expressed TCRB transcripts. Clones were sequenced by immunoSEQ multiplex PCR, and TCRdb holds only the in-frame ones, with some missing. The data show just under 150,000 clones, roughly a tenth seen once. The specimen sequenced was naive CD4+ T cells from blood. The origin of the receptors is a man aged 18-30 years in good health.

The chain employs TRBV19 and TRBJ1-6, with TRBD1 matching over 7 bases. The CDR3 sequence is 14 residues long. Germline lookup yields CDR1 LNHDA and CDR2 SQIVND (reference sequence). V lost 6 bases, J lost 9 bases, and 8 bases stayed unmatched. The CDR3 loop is CASSLGTVRSPLHF. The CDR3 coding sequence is TGTGCCAGTAGCCTAGGGACAGTCCGTTCACCCCTCCACTTT. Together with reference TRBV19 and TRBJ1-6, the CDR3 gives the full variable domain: DGGITQSPKYLFRKEGQNVTLSCEQNLNHDAMYWYRQDPGQGLRLIYYSQIVNDFQKGDIAEGYSVSREKKESFPLTVTSAQKNPTAFYLCASSLGTVRSPLHFGNGTRLTVT.

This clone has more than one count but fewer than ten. This CDR3 reads CASSLVPEGREQYF. The CDR3 DNA sequence: TGTGCCAGCAGCTTAGTCCCGGAGGGGAGGGAGCAGTACTTC. The chain recombines TRBV7-9 with TRBJ2-7; D possibly corresponds to TRBD2 (6 bases). The CDR3 is 14 amino acids. CDR1 and CDR2 from the germline V gene are SEHNR and FQNEAQ (reference sequence). V dropped 1 base and J dropped 7 bases, with 14 bases sitting between them. Full variable domain (remainder filled in from reference TRBV7-9 and TRBJ2-7): DTGVSQNPRHKITKRGQNVTFRCDPISEHNRLYWYRQTLGQGPEFLTYFQNEAQLEKSRLLSDRFSAERPKGSFSTLEIQRTEQGDSAMYLCASSLVPEGREQYFGPGTRLTVT.